These 14 T cell receptor beta chains share one sample of origin, sequenced in a study of T cells in Graves' hyperthyroidism and ophthalmopathy. It was RNA transcripts that yielded the amplified TCR beta CDR3 regions. Initially, a first-round RT-PCR of the TCR CDR3 employed the HTBI primer set. TCRdb re-analysed the multiplex PCR reads in MiXCR, keeping a single row per CDR3 protein. The table includes a few hundred thousand distinct CDR3 sequences, about 15% detected once. Sequencing was done on a sample of blood. The source is a woman in her 30s with Graves' hyperthyroidism.

This clonotype came up a few times. The junction does not match germline at one end; this may be a read error. The chain carries TRBV19 and TRBJ1-2, with unresolved D. CDR3 length: 13 residues. Germline CDR1 is LNHDA and CDR2 is SQIVND (reference sequence). This CDR3 reads CASRIGRVGGYTF. CDR3 sequence (DNA): TGTGCCAGTAGGATAGGTAGGGTAGGAGGCTACACCTTC.

This clonotype was counted at least ten times. This chain uses TRBV4-1 with TRBJ1-4, with 10 positions matching TRBD1. In germline, CDR1 is MGHRA, CDR2 YSYEKL. The CDR3 consists of 15 residues. Trimming removed 1 base from V and 5 bases from J; junction bases left unmatched: 1. In DNA, the CDR3 is TGCGCCAGCAGCCAAGGGGGACAGGGGAATGAAAAACTGTTTTTT. Encoded protein: CASSQGGQGNEKLFF.

This clonotype was picked up many times. The genes are TRBV6-6 and TRBJ2-7; 10 bases agree with TRBD2. Germline trimming cut 2 bases from V and 6 bases from J; bases unmatched to any gene: 1. This CDR3 contains 13 residues. Germline CDR1 reads MNHNY; CDR2 reads SVGAGI (reference sequence). DNA of the CDR3: TGTGCCAGCAGTTACCTAGCGGGAGTCGAGCAGTACTTC. Residues: CASSYLAGVEQYF.

This clonotype has a handful of counts. This chain joins TRBV11-2 and TRBJ2-5; D may be TRBD2 (6 bases). Trimming shortened V by 5 bases and J by 5 bases, and 12 bases separated the two germline ends. The CDR3 is 13 amino acids. Germline loops: CDR1 SGHAT, CDR2 FQNNGV. The CDR3 bases are TGTGCCAGCAGCCGAGACGGAGGGGAGACCCAGTACTTC. This gives the protein CASSRDGGETQYF.

This clonotype appeared a few times. The chain employs TRBV6-2 or TRBV6-3 and TRBJ2-3; 9 bases map to TRBD1. The ends lost 3 bases at V and 7 bases at J; junction bases unmatched: 8. The germline CDR1 and CDR2 sequences are MNHEY and SVGEGT. CDR3 length: 15 amino acids. Here the CDR3 reads CASSYGGQGRNTQYF. DNA of the CDR3: TGTGCCAGCAGTTATGGGGGACAGGGAAGGAATACGCAGTATTTT.

This clonotype was detected many times. The chain employs TRBV6-1 and TRBJ2-5; D remains ambiguous. The V end was cut by 10 bases, the J end by 1 base, with 16 bases between. CDR1 is MNHNS and CDR2 is SASEGT in the germline V gene. This CDR3 is built from 14 residues. The CDR3 DNA sequence: TGTGCCACCCATCTATTGGGGTCCCAAGAGACCCAGTACTTC. This codes for CATHLLGSQETQYF.

The chain uses TRBV7-2 and TRBJ2-1, with D possibly TRBD2 on 5 matching bases. CDR1 and CDR2 (germline): SGHTA, FQGNSA. The CDR3 is 15 amino acids. The V end was cut by 5 bases, the J end by 5 bases, with 16 bases between. CDR3 coding DNA: TGTGCCAGCAGCCAGCGGTCCAGCGTTGACAATGAGCAGTTCTTC. It encodes CASSQRSSVDNEQFF.

This clonotype appeared many times. The chain has TRBV24-1 and TRBJ1-2, with D hard to call. Germline CDR1 is KGHDR and CDR2 is SFDVKD. The CDR3 spans 13 residues. With 3 bases removed from V and 7 bases from J, the gap between germline ends came to 11 bases. The CDR3 reads CATSDEGYLGYTF. In nucleotides, the CDR3 is TGTGCCACCAGTGATGAGGGTTACCTTGGCTACACCTTC.

This clonotype was recorded many times. The rearrangement joins TRBV3-1 to TRBJ1-2, with a weak D call TRBD1 (6 bases). Trimming left V 1 base short and J 12 bases short, with 21 bases between. CDR3 length equals 15 residues. The germline CDR1 and CDR2 sequences are LGHDT and YNNKEL (reference sequence). DNA of the CDR3: TGTGCCAGCAGCCAAGGCCGCGGACGGACAGCCGGTGACACCTTC. Translating it yields CASSQGRGRTAGDTF.

V usage is TRBV29-1 and J usage is TRBJ2-3; no firm D call. Trimming pared 4 bases from V and 5 bases from J, leaving 10 bases between. Per the germline V gene, CDR1 is SQVTM and CDR2 is ANQGSEA. The CDR3 runs 12 residues. The CDR3 DNA reads as TGCAGCGTTGGTCCTTTACTAGATACGCAGTATTTT. It codes for CSVGPLLDTQYF.

The rearrangement uses TRBV9 and TRBJ2-7, with 7 bases that match TRBD2. V lost 4 bases, J lost 2 bases, and 6 bases stayed unmatched. Looked up from germline, CDR1 is SGDLS and CDR2 is YYNGEE. This CDR3 has 14 amino acids. This CDR3 reads CASSPGGPTYEQYF. DNA of the CDR3: TGTGCCAGCAGCCCGGGGGGACCAACCTACGAGCAGTACTTC.

This clonotype came up a few times. V gene TRBV7-9 combines with J gene TRBJ2-5; 14 bases agree with TRBD2. This CDR3 spans 17 amino acids. V dropped 5 bases and J dropped 3; count of bases not matched to a gene: 8. Per the germline V gene, CDR1 is SEHNR and CDR2 is FQNEAQ (reference sequence). The CDR3 spells CASSGGGLAGVEETQYF. As DNA, the CDR3 is TGTGCCAGCAGCGGGGGGGGACTAGCGGGAGTGGAAGAGACCCAGTACTTC.

This clonotype was observed many times. V is TRBV3-1 and J is TRBJ2-3; D ambiguous. Trimming shortened V by 0 bases and J by 2 bases, and 6 bases separated the two germline ends. CDR1 is LGHDT and CDR2 is YNNKEL in the germline V gene (reference sequence). The CDR3 extends over 14 amino acids. This CDR3 reads CASSQEGNTDTQYF. The CDR3 coding sequence is TGTGCCAGCAGCCAAGAGGGGAACACAGATACGCAGTATTTT.

At least ten counts were recorded for this clonotype. V gene TRBV20-1 combines with J gene TRBJ2-7; 10 bases match TRBD2. J was trimmed by 3 bases and V by 6 bases; bases with no gene match: 8. CDR3 length: 14 residues. Germline CDR1 DFQATT, CDR2 SNEGSKA (reference sequence). CDR3: CSASGRADLYEQYF. CDR3 DNA: TGCAGTGCCAGCGGGAGGGCGGACCTCTACGAGCAGTACTTC.